This T cell receptor beta chain was captured in a study of cytomegalovirus exposure and HLA in healthy donors. General study findings and limits: Some V segments, including TRBV6-2 and TRBV6-3, were excluded as indistinguishable. No immune exposure information besides CMV serostatus was available. The listing of about 150 TCR beta chains classed them as cytomegalovirus-associated.

Note on this clone: Its specificity is not known.

The CDR3 sequence is 15 residues long. The V and J ends lost 6 bases and 7 bases, in that order; junction bases with no gene match: 9. CDR1 and CDR2 (germline): MNHNY, SVGAGI (reference sequence). Primers included in the PCR were 60 Vbeta and 13 Jbeta primers. Authors' analysis steps: Later, 65 million to 85 million unique TCR beta chains were counted in an analysis, and roughly 11 million of them were shared. Sequencing used immunoSEQ multiplex PCR; TCRdb keeps in-frame clones, though not all of them. Clonal size and the V and J genes are those of that table, whereas D and trimming came from the DNA. The sample includes about 180,000 clones, roughly 75% of them seen just once.

The receptor was derived from a woman aged 30 to 39 in good health and CMV-seronegative. The sequencing sample was made of PBMCs. The chain employs TRBV6-6 and TRBJ1-5; 10 nucleotides agree with TRBD1. The CDR3 loop reads CASRPTGGAGQPQHF. For the CDR3, the DNA is TGTGCCAGCAGGCCGACAGGGGGCGCGGGACAGCCCCAGCATTTT.